This TCR beta chain stems from a study of CD8+CD57+ T cells in acquired aplastic anemia. Study as a whole: Each DNA sample taken from sorted CD4+ and CD8+ cells came to roughly 3.5 ug on average.

The sequenced patients had an expansion of CD8+CD57+ cells seen by flow cytometry. Prior therapy had not been administered to any patient at the time of blood sampling. Genomic DNA acted as the template from which TCR beta VDJ combination and CDR3 sequence profiling were carried out. TCRdb used MiXCR to reprocess the reads, holding one entry per CDR3 protein. This table holds approximately 57,000 distinct CDR3 sequences, 55% to 70% found once. A note on this clonotype: The target antigen is unknown.

J lost 5 bases, V lost 0 bases, and 13 bases had no gene match. This CDR3 comprises 17 residues. Germline assignment: CDR1 DFQATT and CDR2 SNEGSKA (reference sequence). Study observations and caveats: Between patients and controls, CD8+ Simpson's diversity did not vary significantly.

Sequencing used sorted CD4+, CD8+, or CD8+CD57+ T cells (not recorded which) from PBMCs. The chain uses TRBV20-1 and TRBJ1-5; 7 positions agree with TRBD1. This TCR was sampled from a human donor with aplastic anemia. Here the CDR3 DNA reads TGCAGTGCTAGAGATTGGGACAGTGGAATTCAGGATCAGCCCCAGCATTTT. This codes for CSARDWDSGIQDQPQHF.